What follows is one T cell receptor (beta chain) and its context. The antigen remains unidentified. The data derive from a study of cytomegalovirus exposure and HLA in healthy donors. Study background: The use of the same platform for the 100 to 150 validation repertoires and the approximately 730 first-cohort repertoires was reported by a later analysis. Regarding the study as a whole: The majority of TCR sequences were rare, yet some public TCRs appeared in many donors. Among TCR beta chains, those listed as cytomegalovirus-associated numbered over 150.

With 1 base clipped from V and 7 bases from J, the junction kept 5 bases outside the gene matches. The CDR3 has 15 amino acids. Germline assignment: CDR1 SGHRS and CDR2 YFSETQ. Libraries were prepared by immunoSEQ multiplex PCR; TCRdb keeps only in-frame clonotypes and omits some of them. The profile covers about 250,000 clones, with about 90% appearing a single time and 12% taken by the ten largest. The sequencing sample was made of PBMCs. This receptor was obtained from a man in his late teens or twenties in good health and CMV-seropositive. The chain links TRBV5-1 to TRBJ2-1; 10 nucleotides line up with TRBD2. CDR3 sequence: CASSLTLAGSNEQFF. CDR3 in DNA: TGCGCCAGCAGCTTGACACTAGCGGGATCTAATGAGCAGTTCTTC.